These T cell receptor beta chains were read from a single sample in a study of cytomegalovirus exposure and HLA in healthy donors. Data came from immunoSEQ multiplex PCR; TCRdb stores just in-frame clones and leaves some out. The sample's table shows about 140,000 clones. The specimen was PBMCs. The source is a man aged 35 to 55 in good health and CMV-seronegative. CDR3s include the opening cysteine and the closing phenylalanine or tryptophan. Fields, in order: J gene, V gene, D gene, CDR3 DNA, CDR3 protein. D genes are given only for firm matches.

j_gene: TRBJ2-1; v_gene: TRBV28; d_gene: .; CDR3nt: TGTGCCAGCAGTTTGGAGGTCCGGGAGAATGAGCAGTTCTTC; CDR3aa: CASSLEVRENEQFF
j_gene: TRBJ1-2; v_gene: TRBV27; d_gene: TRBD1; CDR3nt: TGTGCCAGCAGTTTATACAGGGGTGCCTATGGCTACACCTTC; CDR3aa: CASSLYRGAYGYTF
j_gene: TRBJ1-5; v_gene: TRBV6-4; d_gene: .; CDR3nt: TGTGCCAGCAGTGTTGGACAGTATCAGCCCCAGCATTTT; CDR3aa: CASSVGQYQPQHF
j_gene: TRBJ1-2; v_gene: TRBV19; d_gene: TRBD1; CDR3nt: TGTGCCAGTAGTTTTGGACAGGCAGACTATGGCTACACCTTC; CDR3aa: CASSFGQADYGYTF
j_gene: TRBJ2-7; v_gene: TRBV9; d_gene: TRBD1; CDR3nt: TGTGCCAGCAGCGGTCGGACAGGGGCGACTGTGCAGTACTTC; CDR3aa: CASSGRTGATVQYF
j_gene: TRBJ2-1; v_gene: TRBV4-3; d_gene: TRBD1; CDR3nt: TGCGCCAGCAGCCAACCGGGACAGGGGAGCTACAATGAGCAGTTCTTC; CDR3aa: CASSQPGQGSYNEQFF
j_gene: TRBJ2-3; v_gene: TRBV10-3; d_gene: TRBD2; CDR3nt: TGTGCCATCAGTGCGTCTAGCGGGACTAGCACAGATACGCAGTATTTT; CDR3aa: CAISASSGTSTDTQYF
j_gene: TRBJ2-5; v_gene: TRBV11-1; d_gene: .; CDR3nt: TGTGCCAGCAGCCCCGAGGGGGGGACCCAAGAGACCCAGTACTTC; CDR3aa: CASSPEGGTQETQYF
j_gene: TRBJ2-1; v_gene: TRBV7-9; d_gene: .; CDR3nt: TGTGCCAGCAGCTTCTCGCCCACTGGAGATGAGCAGTTCTTC; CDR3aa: CASSFSPTGDEQFF
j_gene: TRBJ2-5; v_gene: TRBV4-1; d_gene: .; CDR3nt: TGCGCCAGCAGCCAAGCGACAGTCGTCGAGACCCAGTACTTC; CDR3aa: CASSQATVVETQYF
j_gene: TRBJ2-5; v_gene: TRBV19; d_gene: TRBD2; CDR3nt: TGTGCCAGTAATAGCCCGGGGGGTCAGGAGACCCAGTACTTC; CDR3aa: CASNSPGGQETQYF
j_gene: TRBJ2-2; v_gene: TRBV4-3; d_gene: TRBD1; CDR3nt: TGCGCCAGCCGGGACAGGGGCGTGAACACCGGGGAGCTGTTTTTT; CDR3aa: CASRDRGVNTGELFF
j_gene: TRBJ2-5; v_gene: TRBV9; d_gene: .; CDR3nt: TGTGCCAGCAGCGCCAGGGACTTCCAAGAGACCCAGTACTTC; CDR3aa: CASSARDFQETQYF
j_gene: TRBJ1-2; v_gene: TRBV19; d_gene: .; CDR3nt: TGTGCCAGTAGTACCCGCCCAGGGGACCTGTATGGCTACACCTTC; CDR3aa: CASSTRPGDLYGYTF
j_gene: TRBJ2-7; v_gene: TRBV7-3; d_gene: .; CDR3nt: TGTGCCAGCAGCTTCGGCGGGGCAAACTACGAGCAGTACTTC; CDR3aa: CASSFGGANYEQYF
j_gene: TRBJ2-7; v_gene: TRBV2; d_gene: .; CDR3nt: TGTGCCAGCAGTCAATTGTACGAGCAGTACTTC; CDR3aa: CASSQLYEQYF
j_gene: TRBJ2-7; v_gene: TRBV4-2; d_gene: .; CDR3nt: TGTGCCAGCAGCCAAGAAGGCGGGGAAGGGGACGAGCAGTACTTC; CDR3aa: CASSQEGGEGDEQYF
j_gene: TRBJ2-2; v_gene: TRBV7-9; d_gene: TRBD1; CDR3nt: TGTGCCAGCAGCTACAGCTGGACAGGGGCTAACACCGGGGAGCTGTTTTTT; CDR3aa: CASSYSWTGANTGELFF
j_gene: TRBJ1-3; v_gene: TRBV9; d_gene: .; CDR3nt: TGTGCCAGCAGCGTAGACCTACTAGGCTCTGGAAACACCATATATTTT; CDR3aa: CASSVDLLGSGNTIYF
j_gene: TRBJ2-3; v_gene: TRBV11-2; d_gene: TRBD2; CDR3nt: TGTGCCAGCAGCGCCGGGACTAGGATGGGGGCCACAGATACGCAGTATTTT; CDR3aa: CASSAGTRMGATDTQYF
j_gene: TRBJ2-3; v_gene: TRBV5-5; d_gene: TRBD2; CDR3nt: TGTGCCAGCACCTCATGGGTCCTATGGCGGGGGGGTACGTTAGATACGCAGTATTTT; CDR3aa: CASTSWVLWRGGTLDTQYF
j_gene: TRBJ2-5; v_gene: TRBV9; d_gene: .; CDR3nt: TGTGCCAGCAGCGTAAGCGGAGGGGGCGGCCAGGAGCAGTACTTC; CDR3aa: CASSVSGGGGQEQYF
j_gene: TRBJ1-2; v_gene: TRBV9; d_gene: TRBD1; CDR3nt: TGTGCCAGCAGCCGGGACAGAAGATTCTATGGCTACACCTTC; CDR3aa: CASSRDRRFYGYTF
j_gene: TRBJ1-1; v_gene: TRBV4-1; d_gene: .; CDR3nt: TGCGCCAGCAGCCCCCGGCGGGGGAGGGCTGAAGCTTTCTTT; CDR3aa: CASSPRRGRAEAFF
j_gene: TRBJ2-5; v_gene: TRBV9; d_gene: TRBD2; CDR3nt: TGTGCCAGCTCACGGACTAGCGGGCTTTCTCTGGGAGAGACCCAGTACTTC; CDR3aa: CASSRTSGLSLGETQYF
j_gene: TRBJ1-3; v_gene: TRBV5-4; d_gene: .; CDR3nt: TGTGCCAGCAGCTTGGGGGCTTCCTCTGGAAACACCATATATTTT; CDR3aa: CASSLGASSGNTIYF
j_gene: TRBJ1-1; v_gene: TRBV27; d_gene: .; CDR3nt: TGTGCCAGCAGTTTATACAGTCCGAACACTGAAGCTTTCTTT; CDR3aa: CASSLYSPNTEAFF
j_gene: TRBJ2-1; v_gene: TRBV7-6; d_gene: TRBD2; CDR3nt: TGTGCCAGCAGCTTCACTAGCGGGGGGGGCTACAATGAGCAGTTCTTC; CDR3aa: CASSFTSGGGYNEQFF